One and the same sample provided the 8 T cell receptor beta chains below, sequenced in a study of human T cells and chemical hapten exposure. Noted time point: patch test 1, 2 weeks after DPC sensitization. Treatment: therapeutic diphenylcyclopropenone sensitization with weekly scalp DPC. TCRdb itself ran the RACE reads through MiXCR, one entry per CDR3 protein. The data hold fewer than 400,000 distinct CDR3 sequences, with about 7% observed a single time. The specimen was whole blood, collected in connection with sensitization to the hapten diphenylcyclopropenone (DPC). The origin of the receptors is a woman aged 18-30 years with alopecia areata. Some clones in this sample may be carry-over from other donors' samples.

This clonotype was seen more than once but under ten times. The chain is built from TRBV7-6 and TRBJ2-1; tentatively, D is TRBD2 (7 bases). The V gene lost 1 base and the J gene lost 6 bases, with 22 bases spanning the gap. Germline CDR1 and CDR2: SGHVS and FNYEAQ. The CDR3 length is 18 residues. DNA for the CDR3: TGTGCCAGCAGCTTAGGAGAGATCGGGGGGCTGATCCGCAATGAGCAGTTCTTC. This codes for CASSLGEIGGLIRNEQFF.

A few counts support this clonotype. V gene TRBV6-6 combines with J gene TRBJ1-5; possible D gene TRBD1, 6 bases. Germline V gene data show CDR1 as MNHNY and CDR2 as SVGAGI (reference sequence). V was clipped by 4 bases and J by 7 bases, with 14 bases between them. The CDR3 is 14 amino acids. Here the CDR3 DNA reads TGTGCCAGCAGTTCACAGGGATTCGGACAGCCCCAGCATTTT. Amino acids: CASSSQGFGQPQHF.

This clonotype was counted ten times or more. The rearrangement joins TRBV18 to TRBJ1-4; D gene ambiguous. V lost 2 bases, J lost 5 bases, and 12 bases lay in between. This CDR3 comprises 15 residues. Germline V lookup: CDR1 KGHSH, CDR2 LQKENI. The CDR3 region is CASSPRSLMNEKLFF. For the CDR3, the DNA is TGTGCCAGCTCACCAAGGTCTCTCATGAATGAAAAACTGTTTTTT. Full variable domain (rest looked up from reference TRBV18 and TRBJ1-4): NAGVMQNPRHLVRRRGQEARLRCSPMKGHSHVYWYRQLPEEGLKFMVYLQKENIIDESGMPKERFSAEFPKEGPSILRIQQVVRGDSAAYFCASSPRSLMNEKLFFGSGTQLSVL.

This chain uses TRBV2 with TRBJ2-7; the D gene is possibly TRBD1 (6 bases). The CDR3 contains 12 residues. Trimming pared 8 bases from V and 2 bases from J, leaving 10 bases between. CDR1 and CDR2 from the germline V gene are SNHLY and FYNNEI. The CDR3 nucleotides are TGTGCCAGCGGCAGGGACACCTACGAGCAGTACTTC. Amino acids: CASGRDTYEQYF.

The chain employs TRBV4-2 and TRBJ1-4, with 10 bases matching TRBD1. From germline, CDR1 is LGHNA and CDR2 YNFKEQ. With V trimmed by 0 bases and J by 8 bases, 3 bases remained unmatched. This CDR3 spans 15 amino acids. The CDR3 DNA follows: TGTGCCAGCAGCCAAGAGGACAGGGGGAGGGAAAAACTGTTTTTT. Encoded protein: CASSQEDRGREKLFF.

This clonotype was picked up many times. J is TRBJ2-2 and V is TRBV3-1; TRBD1 agrees at 9 bases. The CDR3 spans 17 residues. After removal of 0 bases from V and 7 bases from J, the junction contained 9 bases not matched to a gene. Germline V gives CDR1 LGHDT, CDR2 YNNKEL (reference sequence). CDR3 sequence (DNA): TGTGCCAGCAGCCAAGACGGGACAGGGTCTCGGGTCGGGGAGCTGTTTTTT. Translation: CASSQDGTGSRVGELFF. Looking up the rest from reference TRBV3-1 and TRBJ2-2 gives the full variable domain: DTAVSQTPKYLVTQMGNDKSIKCEQNLGHDTMYWYKQDSKKFLKIMFSYNNKELIINETVPNRFSPKSPDKAHLNLHINSLELGDSAVYFCASSQDGTGSRVGELFFGEGSRLTVL.

The chain has TRBV5-1 and TRBJ2-1; 7 bases map to TRBD2. CDR1 and CDR2 from the germline V gene are SGHRS and YFSETQ. This CDR3 has 14 residues. Germline trimming cut 4 bases from V and 0 bases from J; bases unmatched to any gene: 1. CDR3 nucleotide sequence: TGCGCCAGCAGCGGGGGGGACTCCTACAATGAGCAGTTCTTC. Translated: CASSGGDSYNEQFF. Full variable domain (rest looked up from reference TRBV5-1 and TRBJ2-1): KAGVTQTPRYLIKTRGQQVTLSCSPISGHRSVSWYQQTPGQGLQFLFEYFSETQRNKGNFPGRFSGRQFSNSRSEMNVSTLELGDSALYLCASSGGDSYNEQFFGPGTRLTVL.

The chain couples TRBV6-1 to TRBJ1-5, with D unresolved. The CDR3 extends over 15 amino acids. CDR1 and CDR2 (germline): MNHNS, SASEGT. V lost 7 bases and J lost 1, with 14 bases in between. Here the CDR3 DNA reads TGTGCCAGCAACGGAGGAGGATGGAGCAATCAGCCCCAGCATTTT. Protein: CASNGGGWSNQPQHF.